This T cell receptor beta chain originates from a study of cytomegalovirus exposure and HLA in healthy donors. Study-level points and caveats: The investigators catalogued some 150 TCR beta chains as cytomegalovirus-associated. A later analysis showed that HLA-associated TCR beta chains had undergone more clonal expansion than equally common others. Later analysis associated a missense DCLRE1C variant with TCR beta V- and J-gene trimming.

Turning to this clone: Its antigen is unidentified.

Healthy bone marrow donors made up the donors. Germline-derived CDR1 and CDR2 are MNHNS and SASEGT. The CDR3 runs to 16 residues. V lost 3 bases and J lost 4, with 19 bases in between. 60 Vbeta and 13 Jbeta primers were used in PCR. The repertoire was sequenced with immunoSEQ multiplex PCR; TCRdb's copy has only in-frame clones and lacks some. The sample carries about 180,000 clones, approximately 84% recorded once. The receptor's source is a girl aged 10-17 years in good health and CMV-seropositive. Sequenced material: PBMCs. The chain has TRBV6-1 and TRBJ2-7; D gene unclear. In DNA form, the CDR3 reads TGTGCCAGCAGTGAGTTGGCAGGTCCCACCCCGTACGAGCAGTACTTC. Amino acids: CASSELAGPTPYEQYF.